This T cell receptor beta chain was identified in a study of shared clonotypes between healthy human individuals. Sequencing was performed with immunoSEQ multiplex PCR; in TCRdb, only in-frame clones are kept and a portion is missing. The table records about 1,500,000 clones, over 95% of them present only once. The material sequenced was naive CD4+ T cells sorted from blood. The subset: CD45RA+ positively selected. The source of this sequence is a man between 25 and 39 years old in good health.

The CDR3 bases are TGTGCCAGCAGCTTAGAAGGGGCGGGAGGAACCTACGAGCAGTACTTC. It codes for CASSLEGAGGTYEQYF. V and J are TRBV7-2 and TRBJ2-7, with 8 positions matching TRBD2. CDR1 is SGHTA, CDR2 FQGNSA, per germline. The CDR3 runs to 16 residues. Unmatched junction bases numbered 7, after V lost 1 base and J lost 2 bases.